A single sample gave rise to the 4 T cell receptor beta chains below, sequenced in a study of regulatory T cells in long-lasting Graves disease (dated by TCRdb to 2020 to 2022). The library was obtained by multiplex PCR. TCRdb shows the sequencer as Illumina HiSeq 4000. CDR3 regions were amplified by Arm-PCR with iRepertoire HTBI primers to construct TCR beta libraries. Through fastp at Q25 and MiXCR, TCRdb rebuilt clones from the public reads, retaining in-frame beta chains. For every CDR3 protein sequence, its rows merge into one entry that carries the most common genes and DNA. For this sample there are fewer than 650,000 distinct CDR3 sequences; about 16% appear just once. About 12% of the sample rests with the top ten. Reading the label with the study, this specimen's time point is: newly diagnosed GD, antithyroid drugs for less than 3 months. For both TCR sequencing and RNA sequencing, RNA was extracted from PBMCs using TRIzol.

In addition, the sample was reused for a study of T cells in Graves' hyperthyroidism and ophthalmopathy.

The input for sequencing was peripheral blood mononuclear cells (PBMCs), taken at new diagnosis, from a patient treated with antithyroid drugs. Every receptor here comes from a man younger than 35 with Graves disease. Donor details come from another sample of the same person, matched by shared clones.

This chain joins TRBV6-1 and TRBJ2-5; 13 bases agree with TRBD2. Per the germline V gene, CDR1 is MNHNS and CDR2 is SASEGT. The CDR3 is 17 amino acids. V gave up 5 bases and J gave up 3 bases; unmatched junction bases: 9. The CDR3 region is CASSHGTSGVDKETQYF. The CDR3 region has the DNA TGTGCCAGCAGTCATGGGACTAGCGGGGTCGATAAAGAGACCCAGTACTTC.

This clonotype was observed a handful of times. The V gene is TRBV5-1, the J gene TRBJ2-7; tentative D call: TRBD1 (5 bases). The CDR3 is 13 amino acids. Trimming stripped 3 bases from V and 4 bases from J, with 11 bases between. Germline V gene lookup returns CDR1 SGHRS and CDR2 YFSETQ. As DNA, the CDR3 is TGCGCCAGCAGCTCTGGACATGTATACGAGCAGTACTTC. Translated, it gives CASSSGHVYEQYF.

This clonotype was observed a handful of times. This CDR3 is CASSFSDYPEQYF. CDR3 DNA: TGTGCCAGCAGCTTCTCGGACTATCCCGAGCAGTACTTC. The V and J genes are TRBV13 and TRBJ2-7; possible D gene TRBD2, 6 bases. Trimming removed 3 bases at V and 6 bases at J, with 12 bases between. The CDR3 spans 13 residues. Germline values: CDR1 PRHDT, CDR2 FYEKMQ (reference sequence).

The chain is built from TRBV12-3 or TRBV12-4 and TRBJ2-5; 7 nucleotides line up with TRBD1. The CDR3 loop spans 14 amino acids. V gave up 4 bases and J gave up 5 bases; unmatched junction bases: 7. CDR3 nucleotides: TGTGCCAGCAGTTCTGGACAGGTTGGGGAGACCCAGTACTTC. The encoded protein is CASSSGQVGETQYF.